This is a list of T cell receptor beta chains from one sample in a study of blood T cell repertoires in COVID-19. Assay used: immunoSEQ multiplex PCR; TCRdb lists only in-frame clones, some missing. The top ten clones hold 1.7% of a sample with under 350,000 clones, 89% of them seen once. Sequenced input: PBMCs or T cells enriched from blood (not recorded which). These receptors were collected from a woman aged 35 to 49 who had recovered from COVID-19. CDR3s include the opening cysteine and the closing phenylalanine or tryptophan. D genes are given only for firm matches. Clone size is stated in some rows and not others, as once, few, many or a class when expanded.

CDR3: CSAGDSYGYTF
DNA: TGCAGCGCGGGGGACAGTTATGGCTACACCTTC
V: TRBV29-1
J: TRBJ1-2
D: TRBD1
size: NA

CDR3: CASSFDGRAYEQYF
DNA: TGTGCCAGCAGCTTCGACGGGAGGGCCTACGAGCAGTACTTC
V: TRBV7-2
J: TRBJ2-7
D: TRBD2
size: NA

CDR3: CASSLGLAGVGGQFF
DNA: TGTGCCAGCAGCCTGGGACTAGCGGGAGTTGGGGGGCAGTTCTTC
V: TRBV11-2
J: TRBJ2-1
D: TRBD2
size: NA

CDR3: CASSLDRMNTEAFF
DNA: TGCGCCAGCAGCTTGGACAGGATGAACACTGAAGCTTTCTTT
V: TRBV5-1
J: TRBJ1-1
D: NA
size: once

CDR3: CAWSPSGVAYEQYF
DNA: TGTGCCTGGAGTCCAAGCGGTGTAGCCTACGAGCAGTACTTC
V: TRBV30
J: TRBJ2-7
D: NA
size: once

CDR3: CASTWDRVNTEAFF
DNA: TGTGCCAGTACTTGGGACAGGGTAAACACTGAAGCTTTCTTT
V: TRBV19
J: TRBJ1-1
D: TRBD1
size: NA

CDR3: CASSLTGTGGNEKLFF
DNA: TGCGCCAGCAGCTTGACCGGGACAGGGGGCAATGAAAAACTGTTTTTT
V: TRBV5-1
J: TRBJ1-4
D: TRBD1
size: NA

CDR3: CASSLGLQNTQYF
DNA: TGTGCCAGCAGCTTAGGCCTACAGAATACGCAGTATTTT
V: TRBV11-3
J: TRBJ2-3
D: NA
size: once

CDR3: CASSLASGRNEQYF
DNA: TGCGCCAGCAGCTTAGCTAGCGGGAGGAACGAGCAGTACTTC
V: TRBV5-1
J: TRBJ2-7
D: TRBD2
size: once

CDR3: CASSTRQGVNYGYTF
DNA: TGTGCCAGCAGCACCAGACAGGGCGTAAACTATGGCTACACCTTC
V: TRBV7-2
J: TRBJ1-2
D: TRBD1
size: NA

CDR3: CASSRGQGYGYTF
DNA: TGTGCCAGCAGCCGGGGACAGGGCTATGGCTACACCTTC
V: TRBV6-5
J: TRBJ1-2
D: TRBD1
size: NA

CDR3: CASSLNSPNTEAFF
DNA: TGTGCCAGCAGCTTGAACAGTCCAAACACTGAAGCTTTCTTT
V: TRBV5-5
J: TRBJ1-1
D: NA
size: NA

CDR3: CASTPTADNEQFF
DNA: TGTGCCAGCACCCCCACCGCGGACAATGAGCAGTTCTTC
V: TRBV7-9
J: TRBJ2-1
D: NA
size: NA

CDR3: CASSLSGAEAFF
DNA: TGTGCCAGCAGTTTATCGGGGGCTGAAGCTTTCTTT
V: TRBV12-3/TRBV12-4
J: TRBJ1-1
D: NA
size: NA

CDR3: CASSPETVATNEKLFF
DNA: TGTGCCAGCAGCCCGGAGACAGTCGCAACTAATGAAAAACTGTTTTTT
V: TRBV5-8
J: TRBJ1-4
D: NA
size: NA

CDR3: CASSLAGTEETQYF
DNA: TGTGCCAGCAGCTTAGCAGGGACAGAAGAGACCCAGTACTTC
V: TRBV7-9
J: TRBJ2-5
D: TRBD1
size: NA

CDR3: CASSNRTSGPYEQYF
DNA: TGCGCCAGCAGTAATAGGACTAGCGGACCCTACGAGCAGTACTTC
V: TRBV5-1
J: TRBJ2-7
D: TRBD2
size: NA

CDR3: CSARSAYEQYF
DNA: TGCAGTGCTAGGTCGGCCTACGAGCAGTACTTC
V: TRBV20-1
J: TRBJ2-7
D: NA
size: NA

CDR3: CASSQDLLRVGNEQFF
DNA: TGCGCCAGCAGCCAAGATCTTTTGCGGGTTGGGAATGAGCAGTTCTTC
V: TRBV4-3
J: TRBJ2-1
D: NA
size: few

CDR3: CASSPGTMETQYF
DNA: TGTGCCAGCTCACCCGGGACAATGGAGACCCAGTACTTC
V: TRBV18
J: TRBJ2-5
D: NA
size: NA

CDR3: CATSDGSLVSDEQFF
DNA: TGTGCCACCAGTGATGGGAGCCTCGTTAGCGATGAGCAGTTCTTC
V: TRBV24-1
J: TRBJ2-1
D: NA
size: NA

CDR3: CASSYPGVGYEQYF
DNA: TGTGCCAGCAGTTACCCGGGTGTCGGGTACGAGCAGTACTTC
V: TRBV6-2/TRBV6-3
J: TRBJ2-7
D: NA
size: NA

CDR3: CASSIGRDSPLHF
DNA: TGTGCCAGTAGTATAGGACGGGATTCACCCCTCCACTTT
V: TRBV19
J: TRBJ1-6
D: NA
size: NA

CDR3: CASGFGANSPLHF
DNA: TGTGCCAGCGGTTTTGGAGCTAATTCACCCCTCCACTTT
V: TRBV6-5
J: TRBJ1-6
D: NA
size: once

CDR3: CAWSRGNTIYF
DNA: TGTGCCTGGAGTCGGGGAAACACCATATATTTT
V: TRBV30
J: TRBJ1-3
D: NA
size: NA

CDR3: CASSRSNRNYEKLFF
DNA: TGTGCCAGCAGTCGTAGTAACAGGAATTATGAAAAACTGTTTTTT
V: TRBV6-5
J: TRBJ1-4
D: NA
size: NA

CDR3: CASSPSFGGNQPQHF
DNA: TGTGCCAGCTCACCAAGCTTCGGGGGCAATCAGCCCCAGCATTTT
V: TRBV18
J: TRBJ1-5
D: NA
size: NA

CDR3: CASSSMWGTNYGYTF
DNA: TGTGCCAGCAGCTCAATGTGGGGCACTAACTATGGCTACACCTTC
V: TRBV5-4
J: TRBJ1-2
D: NA
size: once

CDR3: CASSQQVNSGNTIYF
DNA: TGTGCCAGCTCACAACAGGTGAACTCTGGAAACACCATATATTTT
V: TRBV18
J: TRBJ1-3
D: NA
size: once

CDR3: CASSVGGYGTGELFF
DNA: TGTGCCAGCAGCGTAGGGGGCTACGGCACCGGGGAGCTGTTTTTT
V: TRBV9
J: TRBJ2-2
D: NA
size: NA

CDR3: CASSFPLLEQYF
DNA: TGTGCCAGCAGCTTTCCTTTACTAGAGCAGTACTTC
V: TRBV5-8
J: TRBJ2-7
D: NA
size: NA

CDR3: CAWIAAAANYGYTF
DNA: TGTGCCTGGATCGCGGCCGCAGCTAACTATGGCTACACCTTC
V: TRBV30
J: TRBJ1-2
D: NA
size: NA

CDR3: CASSVQGLSNEKLFF
DNA: TGTGCCAGCAGCGTACAGGGACTATCTAATGAAAAACTGTTTTTT
V: TRBV9
J: TRBJ1-4
D: NA
size: once

CDR3: CSVFPKTGPYGYTF
DNA: TGCAGCGTTTTTCCGAAAACAGGTCCCTATGGCTACACCTTC
V: TRBV29-1
J: TRBJ1-2
D: NA
size: once

CDR3: CASSLGTGGVQPQHF
DNA: TGTGCCAGCAGCTTGGGGACAGGGGGTGTTCAGCCCCAGCATTTT
V: TRBV5-6
J: TRBJ1-5
D: TRBD1
size: few

CDR3: CASSSRTNRATNEKLFF
DNA: TGTGCCAGCTCATCTCGGACAAATCGGGCCACTAATGAAAAACTGTTTTTT
V: TRBV18
J: TRBJ1-4
D: NA
size: NA

CDR3: CASSQDVRGRAPDTQYF
DNA: TGCGCCAGCAGCCAAGATGTCCGAGGGAGGGCCCCTGATACGCAGTATTTT
V: TRBV4-3
J: TRBJ2-3
D: TRBD2
size: NA

CDR3: CSASVQGKAGNTIYF
DNA: TGCAGTGCTAGTGTCCAGGGAAAAGCTGGAAACACCATATATTTT
V: TRBV20-1
J: TRBJ1-3
D: NA
size: once

CDR3: CASSPARKSGYTF
DNA: TGTGCCAGCAGTCCTGCAAGAAAGAGTGGCTACACCTTC
V: TRBV12-3/TRBV12-4
J: TRBJ1-2
D: NA
size: once

CDR3: CASSSRGGSGAYQPQHF
DNA: TGTGCCAGCAGTTCTAGAGGGGGCTCGGGAGCCTATCAGCCCCAGCATTTT
V: TRBV6-2/TRBV6-3
J: TRBJ1-5
D: TRBD1
size: NA

CDR3: CASSPRLAGAYNEQFF
DNA: TGTGCCAGCAGCCCGCGACTAGCGGGAGCCTACAATGAGCAGTTCTTC
V: TRBV11-3
J: TRBJ2-1
D: TRBD2
size: NA

CDR3: CASSDILSLGPQHF
DNA: TGTGCCAGCAGTGATATACTGTCCCTTGGGCCCCAGCATTTT
V: TRBV2
J: TRBJ1-5
D: NA
size: NA

CDR3: CSVREGFYTQYF
DNA: TGCAGCGTGAGGGAGGGGTTTTATACGCAGTATTTT
V: TRBV29-1
J: TRBJ2-3
D: TRBD2
size: once

CDR3: CASGLGTLGYGYTF
DNA: TGTGCCAGCGGTTTAGGGACTTTGGGCTATGGCTACACCTTC
V: TRBV2
J: TRBJ1-2
D: NA
size: NA

CDR3: CASSLGRLGQGAGNTIYF
DNA: TGTGCCAGCAGCTTAGGGCGGCTGGGACAGGGGGCTGGAAACACCATATATTTT
V: TRBV7-2
J: TRBJ1-3
D: TRBD1
size: NA

CDR3: CASSSIGAGAHEQYF
DNA: TGTGCCAGCAGCTCCATTGGGGCGGGAGCTCACGAGCAGTACTTC
V: TRBV7-2
J: TRBJ2-7
D: TRBD2
size: NA

CDR3: CASSPDTGNYGYTF
DNA: TGCGCCAGCAGCCCGGACACGGGTAACTATGGCTACACCTTC
V: TRBV5-1
J: TRBJ1-2
D: NA
size: NA

CDR3: CASSLFTADTQYF
DNA: TGCGCCAGCAGCTTGTTTACGGCAGATACGCAGTATTTT
V: TRBV5-1
J: TRBJ2-3
D: NA
size: once

CDR3: CASSGRGLLNTGELFF
DNA: TGTGCCAGCAGCGGACGGGGACTATTAAACACCGGGGAGCTGTTTTTT
V: TRBV7-3
J: TRBJ2-2
D: TRBD2
size: NA

CDR3: CASSLTSGHRAFF
DNA: TGTGCCAGCAGCTTAACTAGCGGGCACCGCGCTTTCTTT
V: TRBV7-3
J: TRBJ1-1
D: NA
size: NA

CDR3: CATGTYNSYEQYF
DNA: TGTGCCACCGGGACTTATAACTCCTACGAGCAGTACTTC
V: TRBV27
J: TRBJ2-7
D: NA
size: NA

CDR3: CASSFSGGQGGNEQFF
DNA: TGTGCCAGCAGCTTCAGCGGGGGACAGGGGGGCAATGAGCAGTTCTTC
V: TRBV9
J: TRBJ2-1
D: TRBD1
size: NA

CDR3: CASSATGVQPQHF
DNA: TGTGCCAGCAGCGCGACAGGGGTGCAACCCCAGCATTTT
V: TRBV12-3/TRBV12-4
J: TRBJ1-5
D: TRBD1
size: NA